This TCR beta chain comes out of a study of CD8+CD57+ T cells in acquired aplastic anemia (dated by TCRdb to 2016 to 2019). About the full investigation: Extracted DNA from sorted CD4+ and CD8+ cells averaged about 3 ug, ranging from roughly 0.17 to 27.4 ug. CD8+CD57+ expansion was defined as a frequency above the mean frequency observed in healthy subjects. Paper-wide results and their limitations: Fewer than 30 CD8+ CDR3 sequences were found in both patients and controls but appeared to be highly expressed in patients and within the immunodominant clones of the patients. Patients and healthy controls showed no significant difference in CD8+ Simpson's diversity (P=0.060).

Flow cytometry had shown CD8+CD57+ cell expansion in the patients selected for sequencing. Every patient had a diagnosis of severe acquired aplastic anemia based on International Study of Aplastic Anemia and Agranulocytosis and Camitta criteria. At the time blood was sampled, none of the patients had received any therapy. TCR repertoires of sorted CD4+ and CD8+ blood T cells from severe aplastic anemia patients and healthy subjects were deep-sequenced in the study. Patients were enrolled under clinicaltrials.gov protocols 00001620, 01623167, 00001397, 00071045, 00081523 and 00961064 in the USA. Ficoll-Paque density gradient centrifugation was used to isolate peripheral blood mononuclear cells. Before DNA extraction, CD4+ and CD8+ T cells were sorted by FACS or by magnetic beads. Details on this clonotype: Its antigen remains undetermined. Per-base quality was not reported, and no clone a single base away is much larger than it.

V ends up 3 bases short and J 0 bases short, with an unmatched junction base count of 20. Based on the germline V gene, the CDR1 and CDR2 sequences are LGHNA and YNFKEQ. The CDR3 measures 21 amino acids from cysteine to phenylalanine. This entry keeps only the CDR3 DNA: 63 bases, framed from base 1. TCR beta VDJ combination and CDR3 sequence profiling used genomic DNA as the template. TCR repertoire sequencing was run on an Illumina HiSeq 2000. As for how the authors treated the data: Repertoires were assessed using TRBV/TRBJ rearrangement plots, CDR3 size and DJ length profiles, and Simpson's diversity index. The most abundant DNA sequence in the deep sequencing data was taken as the immunodominant clone. CDR3 amino acid sequences were screened for sharing across subjects and were compared with published repertoires and the VDJdb database. Clones were called with MiXCR by TCRdb after fastp trimmed the public reads at Q25, and only in-frame beta chains were retained. Rows are combined by CDR3 protein, so each entry shows the most common genes and DNA. It is TCRdb's table, rather than the study itself, that gives the V and J calls and clone size. The sample table lists some 170,000 distinct CDR3 sequences, 47% of them with a count of one. The ten largest account for over 0.95% of the sample.

This receptor chain uses TRBV4-2 and TRBJ2-7, and TRBD1 matches 10 of the central bases. This TCR was recovered from a human donor with aplastic anemia. Specimen: sorted CD4+, CD8+, or CD8+CD57+ T cells (not recorded which) from PBMCs. The DNA is as follows: TGTGCCAGCAGCCATACGACAGGGGGCGGGATTGCACCTCCGTGCTCCTACGAGCAGTACTTC. Translated, this is CASSHTTGGGIAPPCSYEQYF.